The T cell receptor (beta chain) described here comes from a study of cytomegalovirus exposure and HLA in healthy donors. Study-wide context: Around 78 million unique TCRs, all from HLA-typed donors, were included in an early release of the data.

Study findings and constraints: Researchers reported in a later analysis that common viral pathogens appeared linked to several top clusters.

The CDR3 runs to 15 residues. Germline CDR1 is SGHDT and CDR2 is YYEEEE. With 60 Vbeta and 13 Jbeta primers, the PCR was carried out. The assay was immunoSEQ multiplex PCR, and TCRdb's table has in-frame clones only and misses some. The sample lists about 190,000 clones, 81% occurring once. On this clone itself: Its antigen remains unidentified.

Sampled while nominally healthy, donors likely had unrecorded immune exposures. The J gene is TRBJ2-5, the V gene TRBV5-6; 8 nucleotides line up with TRBD1. The J call may be mistaken, given a closer DNA end match to TRBJ2-7. The TCR comes from a middle-aged man in good health and CMV-seropositive. The sequencing input was PBMCs. CDR3 region: CASSSSRTGTYEQYF. In DNA, the CDR3 is TGTGCCAGCAGCTCGAGTAGGACAGGGACCTACGAGCAGTACTTC.